This T cell receptor (beta chain) was documented in a study of neurological immune-mediated disorders (dated by TCRdb to 2018 to 2020). Study-level background: Among the approximately 35 multiple sclerosis patients, relapsing-remitting MS accounted for around 30 and secondary progressive MS accounted for 3. The study compared peripheral blood TCR-beta repertoires of HTLV-I-associated myelopathy (HAM/TSP) patients, multiple sclerosis patients and healthy controls using UMI-based sequencing. Alongside PBMC samples, the set of around 99 TCR-beta libraries contained longitudinal samples, technical triplicates, and paired CD4+ and CD8+ T-cell subsets that had been sorted. The cohort comprised 65 to 75 subjects: about 15 HAM/TSP patients, 35 or so multiple sclerosis patients and around 20 healthy controls. What the research found in general, with its limitations: No association of the MS cluster with clinical or MRI features was observed, and the need for larger cohorts was stated by the authors. The highest TCR clonal expansion was observed in HAM/TSP patients, whereas the lowest was observed in MS patients, even when compared with healthy controls. No identical CDR3 amino acid sequences were found to be shared among expanded clones across subjects, suggesting that TCR-beta repertoires were private in all groups. Repertoires from 18 of 34 MS patients were grouped by phylogenetic analysis into a cluster of related CDR3 sequences, suggesting a possible repertoire-level signature.

cDNA was synthesized by template-switch 5'RACE using a primer carrying a 10-nucleotide random unique molecular identifier by which each TCR transcript was tagged. Over 180 million TCR-beta sequences, covering 15-18 subjects, were produced in each sequencing run. Total RNA was extracted with the RNeasy kit. The KAPA Real-time Library Amplification kit was used to amplify TCR-beta VDJ regions with primers targeting the TCR constant region and the 5'RACE anchor. Sample indexes and Illumina adaptors were added in a first PCR, after which library yield was increased in a second PCR. The roughly 650 bp TCR product was size-selected on a 2% E-gel SizeSelection system after Ampure bead purification. Before pooling, libraries had their quality checked on a Bioanalyzer, their concentration measured with Qubit, and their quantity determined with the Kapa Library Quantification kit. An Illumina HiSeq 2500 sequenced the libraries paired-end 2 x 150 bp. To increase sequence diversity, roughly 24-31% phiX was spiked into each library pool. As for the authors' bioinformatics: The UMI-based MiGEC pipeline processed quality-filtered reads and removed over 80% of raw TCR sequences during error correction. VDJ genes were aligned to IMGT germline references, and clonotypes were defined by unique CDR3 amino acid sequence plus V-J genes. Clonal expansion, Shannon diversity, and CDR3 relatedness (CalcPairwiseDistances, ClusterSamples) were evaluated with VDJtools, and phylogenetic trees were built with CLCbio workbench. Clones with at least 8 unique UMIs were defined as expanded, with this threshold being based on coefficient-of-variation modelling across technical triplicates. TCRdb passed the public sequencing reads through fastp at Q25 and MiXCR, retaining productive beta sequences. Rows are combined by CDR3 protein, so each entry shows the most common genes and DNA. TCRdb's processing, not the study's, gives the V and J calls here. For this sample the table gives about 58,000 distinct CDR3 sequences, of which 3% to 4% were detected only once. 6% to 8.5% of the sample is in the top ten clones.

This clonotype was found many times. What this receptor recognizes is not known. No base qualities exist here, and no much larger clone lies one base off it. CDR1 and CDR2 are read off the germline V gene (reference sequence) as SGHKS and YYEKEE. The trim is 2 bases for V and 0 bases for J, with a gap of 12 bases between the germline ends. The CDR3 runs 16 amino acids, cysteine and phenylalanine included. The sequence is cut down to CDR3 DNA, 48 bases in frame from base 1. For unsorted PBMC libraries, 2 million PBMCs were used after storage in RNAlater at -80 degrees C until RNA extraction. The multiple sclerosis patients were enrolled in a US clinical protocol that evaluated disease progression with magnetic resonance imaging. Peripheral blood was subjected to Ficoll-Hypaque density gradient centrifugation to isolate PBMCs, which were then cryopreserved in liquid nitrogen.

Sequencing was performed on PBMCs. The TCR originated in a woman between 55 and 75 years old with multiple sclerosis. The sequence is built from TRBV5-5 and TRBJ2-1, with the D assignment possibly TRBD1 or TRBD2, given 5 matching bases for each. The CDR3 region has the sequence CASSLTWGSSYNEQFF. The DNA sequence is given as TGTGCCAGCAGCTTAACCTGGGGGAGCTCCTACAATGAGCAGTTCTTC.